A selection of T cell receptor beta chains follows, all from one sample in a study of blood T cell repertoires in COVID-19. Produced via immunoSEQ multiplex PCR; TCRdb's table is partial and in-frame only. The data show approximately 250,000 clones, about 87% seen once. Specimen: PBMCs or T cells enriched from blood (not recorded which). These receptors all stem from a middle-aged woman with acute COVID-19. Each CDR3 is given with its conserved first and last residue. The order of the fields is D gene, V gene, J gene, clone size, CDR3 DNA, CDR3 protein. A D gene is named only where the DNA matches it firmly. Expanded clones are given a class, and other clones once, few, many or no size at all.

TRBD1	TRBV7-9	TRBJ2-7	NA	TGTGCCAGCAGCTACCGGACAGGGAACTACGAGCAGTACTTC	CASSYRTGNYEQYF
NA	TRBV5-8	TRBJ1-6	NA	TGTGCCAGCAGCTTGGCGTCTCAGGGGAATTCACCCCTCCACTTT	CASSLASQGNSPLHF
NA	TRBV3-1/TRBV3-2	TRBJ1-6	once	TGTGCCAGCAGCCAAGTTGCGGGGTTTGATTCACCCCTCCACTTT	CASSQVAGFDSPLHF
TRBD1	TRBV19	TRBJ2-7	NA	TGTGCCAGCGCCGCCTCAGGGGGCCTCTACGAGCAGTACTTC	CASAASGGLYEQYF
NA	TRBV5-1	TRBJ2-6	NA	TGCGCCAGCAGCCCCGCTATCAACTCTGGGGCCAACGTCCTGACTTTC	CASSPAINSGANVLTF
NA	TRBV7-9	TRBJ2-3	few	TGTGCCAGCAGCTTAGCGGGAGGTAGGGATACGCAGTATTTT	CASSLAGGRDTQYF
TRBD1	TRBV19	TRBJ1-2	NA	TGTGCCAGTAGTACCCGGACAGGGGCCCCCAAAGCCGCCTTCTATGGCTACACCTTC	CASSTRTGAPKAAFYGYTF
NA	TRBV5-6	TRBJ2-1	NA	TGTGCCAGCAATCGGAGACAGTCCTATGATGAGCAGTTCTTC	CASNRRQSYDEQFF
NA	TRBV5-1	TRBJ1-6	NA	TGCGCCAGCAGCTACCTGGACTCGGGCGCCTATAATTCACCCCTCCACTTT	CASSYLDSGAYNSPLHF
NA	TRBV3-1/TRBV3-2	TRBJ2-7	NA	TGTGCCAGCAGCCATGGTTGGCAGGGTCACTCCTACGAGCAGTACTTC	CASSHGWQGHSYEQYF
NA	TRBV6-2/TRBV6-3	TRBJ1-5	NA	TGTGCCAGCAGCACGGGTATCTCCCGGAACAATCAGCCCCAGCATTTT	CASSTGISRNNQPQHF
NA	TRBV6-5	TRBJ2-2	NA	TGTGCCAGCAGTTACGGAGGGGCGGGGAACACCGGGGAGCTGTTTTTT	CASSYGGAGNTGELFF
NA	TRBV27	TRBJ1-4	NA	TGTGCCAGCAGTCACGACGGGGGTAATGAAAAACTGTTTTTT	CASSHDGGNEKLFF
TRBD1	TRBV5-4	TRBJ2-5	NA	TGTGCCAGCAGCGTTAGGGGACAGGGAGACCAAGAGACCCAGTACTTC	CASSVRGQGDQETQYF
NA	TRBV27	TRBJ1-5	NA	TGTGCCAGCAGTTTATTGGAGCTAACAGGTCCGGGGCCCCAGCATTTT	CASSLLELTGPGPQHF
NA	TRBV7-9	TRBJ2-3	NA	TGTGCCAGCAGCTTAGGAGGAGAGATTTTAAGCACAGATACGCAGTATTTT	CASSLGGEILSTDTQYF
NA	TRBV30	TRBJ2-3	NA	TGTGCCTGGAGTTTCGCGGGAACCACAGATACGCAGTATTTT	CAWSFAGTTDTQYF
TRBD2	TRBV7-3	TRBJ2-2	NA	TGTGCCAGCAGTCCCGGGACTACGAACACCGGGGAGCTGTTTTTT	CASSPGTTNTGELFF
NA	TRBV7-6	TRBJ2-5	once	TGTGCCAGCAGCTTGGACATCCAAGAGACCCAGTACTTC	CASSLDIQETQYF
TRBD1	TRBV24-1	TRBJ2-2	NA	TGTGCCACCAGTGCATTCCGTGGAGACAGGGGGTACACCGGGGAGCTGTTTTTT	CATSAFRGDRGYTGELFF
NA	TRBV24-1	TRBJ2-1	NA	TGTGCCACCAGTGATTTGTTCTGGCGGGAGCAGTTCTTC	CATSDLFWREQFF
NA	TRBV7-9	TRBJ1-5	many	TGTGCCAGCAGCTTTACCGGAGGCAATCAGCCCCAGCATTTT	CASSFTGGNQPQHF
NA	TRBV6-5	TRBJ2-3	NA	TGTGCCAGCAGTTACGCGGGCGGGGGCACAGATACGCAGTATTTT	CASSYAGGGTDTQYF
NA	TRBV7-2	TRBJ2-5	NA	TGTGCCAGCAGCTTATTCGGGTACCAAGAGACCCAGTACTTC	CASSLFGYQETQYF
NA	TRBV24-1	TRBJ2-7	NA	TGTGCCACCAGTGATCCAACCCAGGGGGAGCAGTACTTC	CATSDPTQGEQYF
NA	TRBV7-2	TRBJ1-2	NA	TGTGCCAGCAGCTCTGACAGATTGGACTACACCTTC	CASSSDRLDYTF
TRBD1	TRBV28	TRBJ1-2	NA	TGTGCCAGCGGAAGGGGGCAGGGTGGCTACACCTTC	CASGRGQGGYTF
NA	TRBV18	TRBJ1-1	few	TGTGCCAGCTCATTGGGGGACTTGAACACTGAAGCTTTCTTT	CASSLGDLNTEAFF
TRBD2	TRBV19	TRBJ2-5	NA	TGTGCCAGTAGTATAGCCCCTATCTGGGTAGGTCGAGGGACTAGCGTTGCGACCCAGTACTTC	CASSIAPIWVGRGTSVATQYF
NA	TRBV12-3/TRBV12-4	TRBJ2-5	once	TGTGCCAGCAGCCGACAGAATCAAGAGACCCAGTACTTC	CASSRQNQETQYF
TRBD2	TRBV6-5	TRBJ2-3	NA	TGTGCCAGCAGTTACTCGGCTAGCGGGTCTGGAGATACGCAGTATTTT	CASSYSASGSGDTQYF
TRBD1	TRBV11-1	TRBJ1-1	NA	TGTGCCAGCAGCTTAGACGGACAGGCGAACACTGAAGCTTTCTTT	CASSLDGQANTEAFF
NA	TRBV7-9	TRBJ2-5	few	TGTGCCAGCAGCCCCAGGGGGGTACTCCAAGAGACCCAGTACTTC	CASSPRGVLQETQYF
NA	TRBV19	TRBJ1-5	NA	TGTGCCAGTAACAGGGAACATAGCAATCAGCCCCAGCATTTT	CASNREHSNQPQHF
NA	TRBV30	TRBJ1-1	NA	TGTGCCTGGAGTGTGCCCCTCGTGAGAGAAGCTTTCTTT	CAWSVPLVREAFF
NA	TRBV6-2/TRBV6-3	TRBJ1-2	NA	TGTGCCAGCAGTTACTCTTTAGGCGGAAACTATGGCTACACCTTC	CASSYSLGGNYGYTF
TRBD2	TRBV3-1/TRBV3-2	TRBJ2-5	few	TGTGCCAGCCGGGGGGGATCCCAAGAGACCCAGTACTTC	CASRGGSQETQYF
TRBD2	TRBV28	TRBJ2-5	NA	TGTGCCAGCAGGCTAGCGACTAGCGGGGACCAAGAGACCCAGTACTTC	CASRLATSGDQETQYF
NA	TRBV19	TRBJ1-1	NA	TGTGCCAGTACCCAGGGAGGTGGGTACACTGAAGCTTTCTTT	CASTQGGGYTEAFF
NA	TRBV7-9	TRBJ2-3	NA	TGTGCCAGCAGCATCTACTCCGGGGGAGATACAGATACGCAGTATTTT	CASSIYSGGDTDTQYF
NA	TRBV7-6	TRBJ2-5	NA	TGTGCCAGCAGCTTAAACGCTAGAGAGGCCCAGTACTTC	CASSLNAREAQYF
TRBD1	TRBV27	TRBJ2-7	NA	TGTGCCAGCAGTTTTGGTCCGGGACAGGGGCCCTACGAGCAGTACTTC	CASSFGPGQGPYEQYF
NA	TRBV5-4	TRBJ2-2	NA	TGTGCCAGCAGCTTGGCAGGTTTGAACACCGGGGAGCTGTTTTTT	CASSLAGLNTGELFF
NA	TRBV19	TRBJ2-7	NA	TGTGCCAGTAGTAGTCTGCTAGCTGAAGGCGAGCAGTACTTC	CASSSLLAEGEQYF
NA	TRBV19	TRBJ2-1	once	TGTGCCAGTAGTCCGGAACAGGTTATAAACAATGAGCAGTTCTTC	CASSPEQVINNEQFF
TRBD2	TRBV9	TRBJ2-1	NA	TGTGCCAGCAGCGTAATGGCTAGCGGGAGAGTAGTAGGCTCCTACAATGAGCAGTTCTTC	CASSVMASGRVVGSYNEQFF
TRBD2	TRBV19	TRBJ2-3	NA	TGTGCCAGTAGGATTTCGGGCGGGAGTACCCCCACAGATACGCAGTATTTT	CASRISGGSTPTDTQYF
TRBD1	TRBV4-3	TRBJ2-1	NA	TGCGCCAGCAGCCAAGATTCAGGGGGCTCCTACAATGAGCAGTTCTTC	CASSQDSGGSYNEQFF
TRBD1	TRBV9	TRBJ1-3	once	TGTGCCAGCAGCGGACAGGGGGCTTGGGGAAACACCATATATTTT	CASSGQGAWGNTIYF
TRBD1	TRBV18	TRBJ1-5	NA	TGTGCCAGCTCACCGGGGACAGGGAAGTCCAATCAGCCCCAGCATTTT	CASSPGTGKSNQPQHF
NA	TRBV29-1	TRBJ2-3	NA	TGCAGCGTTGAAACGGGCGGACAAGATACGCAGTATTTT	CSVETGGQDTQYF
NA	TRBV19	TRBJ2-5	NA	TGTGCCAGTAGTCTAGGATTCGAGGAGACCCAGTACTTC	CASSLGFEETQYF
NA	TRBV27	TRBJ2-1	NA	TGTGCCAGCAGTTTCCCGGGTTCCTACAATGAGCAGTTCTTC	CASSFPGSYNEQFF
NA	TRBV28	TRBJ2-5	NA	TGTGCCAGCAGTTTCGCCAGGCGGGCTAAAGAGACCCAGTACTTC	CASSFARRAKETQYF
NA	TRBV7-2	TRBJ2-2	NA	TGTGCCAGCGCTGAGATCGCGAACACCGGGGAGCTGTTTTTT	CASAEIANTGELFF
NA	TRBV5-1	TRBJ2-3	NA	TGCGCCAGCAGCACCGGAGCGGGTTGGGGCACAGATACGCAGTATTTT	CASSTGAGWGTDTQYF
TRBD2	TRBV2	TRBJ2-3	NA	TGTGCCAGCAGTCTGGGTGGTAGCGGGGCAGATACGCAGTATTTT	CASSLGGSGADTQYF